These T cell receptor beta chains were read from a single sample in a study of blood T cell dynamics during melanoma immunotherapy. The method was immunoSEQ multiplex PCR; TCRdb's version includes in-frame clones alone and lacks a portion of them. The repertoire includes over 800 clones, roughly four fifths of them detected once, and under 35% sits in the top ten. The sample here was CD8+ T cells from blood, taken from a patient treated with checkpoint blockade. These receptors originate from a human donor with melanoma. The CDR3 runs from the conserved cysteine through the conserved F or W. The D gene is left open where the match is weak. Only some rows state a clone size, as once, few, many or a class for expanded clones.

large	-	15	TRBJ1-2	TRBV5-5	CASSPEVSTSYGYTF	TGTGCCAGCAGCCCGGAGGTGTCCACCAGCTATGGCTACACCTTC
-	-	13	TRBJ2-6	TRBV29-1	CSVSDAGANVLTF	TGCAGCGTTTCGGACGCTGGGGCCAACGTCCTGACTTTC
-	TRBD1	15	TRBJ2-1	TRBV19	CASSRTGGWNNEQFF	TGTGCCAGTAGCAGGACAGGGGGCTGGAACAATGAGCAGTTCTTC
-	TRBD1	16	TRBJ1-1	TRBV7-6	CASSDSGTGPNTEAFF	TGTGCCAGCAGCGATTCCGGGACAGGGCCGAACACTGAAGCTTTCTTT
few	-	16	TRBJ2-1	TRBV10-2	CASSEGSRVGKNEQFF	TGCGCCAGCAGTGAGGGGTCCAGGGTTGGGAAGAATGAGCAGTTCTTC
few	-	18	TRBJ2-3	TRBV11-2	CASSLEFLAEASTDTQYF	TGTGCCAGCAGCTTAGAATTCTTGGCAGAAGCTAGCACAGATACGCAGTATTTT
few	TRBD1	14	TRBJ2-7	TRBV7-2	CASSPYRGTYEQYF	TGTGCCAGCAGCCCATACAGGGGGACCTACGAGCAGTACTTC
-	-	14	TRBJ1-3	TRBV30	CAWSLEGSGNTIYF	TGTGCCTGGAGTCTTGAGGGCTCTGGAAACACCATATATTTT
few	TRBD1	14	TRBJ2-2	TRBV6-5	CASSYTGVTGELFF	TGTGCCAGCAGTTACACAGGGGTCACCGGGGAGCTGTTTTTT
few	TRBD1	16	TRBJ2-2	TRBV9	CASSDSGQGSRRELFF	TGTGCCAGCAGCGACTCGGGACAGGGGAGTCGCAGGGAGCTGTTTTTT
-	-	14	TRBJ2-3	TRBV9	CASSGPGMTDTQYF	TGTGCCAGCAGCGGACCAGGGATGACAGATACGCAGTATTTT
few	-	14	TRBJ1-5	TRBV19	CASSIPGVDQPQHF	TGTGCCAGTAGTATTCCAGGGGTGGATCAGCCCCAGCATTTT
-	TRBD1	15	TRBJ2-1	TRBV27	CTSSLETGPNNEQFF	TGTACCAGCAGTTTAGAGACAGGGCCCAACAATGAGCAGTTCTTC
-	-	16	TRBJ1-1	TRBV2	CASSGSGVIGGTEAFF	TGTGCCAGCAGTGGAAGTGGGGTGATCGGGGGCACTGAAGCTTTCTTT
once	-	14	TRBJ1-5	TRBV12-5	CASGADGGRQPQHF	TGTGCTAGTGGCGCAGACGGGGGGCGTCAGCCCCAGCATTTT
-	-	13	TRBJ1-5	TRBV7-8	CASSLAPGQPQHF	TGTGCCAGCAGCTTAGCCCCGGGTCAGCCCCAGCATTTT
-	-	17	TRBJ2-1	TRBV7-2	CASSLSLPRSSYNEQFF	TGTGCCAGCAGCTTATCGCTACCCAGGAGCTCCTACAATGAGCAGTTCTTC
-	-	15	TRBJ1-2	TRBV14	CASSQDTQGAYGYTF	TGTGCCAGCAGCCAAGATACGCAGGGAGCATATGGCTACACCTTC
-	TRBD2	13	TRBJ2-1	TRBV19	CASIGRAGYEQFF	TGTGCCAGTATCGGGAGGGCCGGGTATGAGCAGTTCTTC
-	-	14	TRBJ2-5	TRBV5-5	CASSLRLSLETQYF	TGTGCCAGCAGCCTTAGACTATCTTTGGAGACCCAGTACTTC
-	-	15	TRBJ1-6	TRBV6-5	CASRSEGRRNSPLHF	TGTGCCAGCAGGTCGGAGGGTCGTCGTAATTCACCCCTCCACTTT
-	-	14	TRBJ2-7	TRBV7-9	CASTPRDPLYEQYF	TGTGCCAGCACCCCCCGGGACCCTCTTTACGAGCAGTACTTC
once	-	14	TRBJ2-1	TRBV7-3	CASSFTGSGNEQFF	TGTGCCAGCAGCTTTACAGGATCCGGGAATGAGCAGTTCTTC
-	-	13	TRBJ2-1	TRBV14	CASSLRGYNEQFF	TGTGCCAGCAGCCTTCGGGGGTACAATGAGCAGTTCTTC
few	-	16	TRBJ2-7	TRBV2	CASSEARGVPLNEQYF	TGTGCCAGCAGTGAAGCTCGCGGGGTTCCGTTAAACGAGCAGTACTTC
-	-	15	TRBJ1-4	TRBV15	CATSRGIGTNEKLFF	TGTGCCACCAGCAGAGGGATTGGGACTAATGAAAAACTGTTTTTT
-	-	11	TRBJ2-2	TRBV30	CAWSGPGELFF	TGTGCCTGGAGTGGCCCCGGGGAGCTGTTTTTT
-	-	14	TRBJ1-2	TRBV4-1	CASSQDVGNYGYTF	TGCGCCAGCAGCCAAGATGTCGGTAACTATGGCTACACCTTC
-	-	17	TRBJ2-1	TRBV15	CATSSLADTVSYNEQFF	TGTGCCACCAGCAGCCTGGCGGACACCGTCTCCTACAATGAGCAGTTCTTC
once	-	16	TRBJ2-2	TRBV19	CASRNPARGGTGELFF	TGTGCCAGTAGAAATCCCGCGAGGGGGGGGACCGGGGAGCTGTTTTTT
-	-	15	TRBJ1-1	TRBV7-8	CASSLSARVNTEAFF	TGTGCCAGCAGCTTATCAGCCAGGGTGAACACTGAAGCTTTCTTT
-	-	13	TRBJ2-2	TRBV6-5	CASSYPNTGELFF	TGTGCCAGCAGTTACCCCAACACCGGGGAGCTGTTTTTT
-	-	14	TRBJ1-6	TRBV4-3	CASSQDNLGSPLHF	TGCGCCAGCAGCCAAGACAATCTTGGTTCACCCCTCCACTTT
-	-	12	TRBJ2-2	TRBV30	CAWMGDTGELFF	TGTGCCTGGATGGGGGACACCGGGGAGCTGTTTTTT
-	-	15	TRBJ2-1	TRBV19	CASKNSASSYNEQFF	TGTGCCAGTAAAAATAGCGCGAGCTCCTACAATGAGCAGTTCTTC
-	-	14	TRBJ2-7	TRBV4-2	CASSQEIGTYEQYF	TGTGCCAGCAGCCAAGAGATAGGGACCTACGAGCAGTACTTC
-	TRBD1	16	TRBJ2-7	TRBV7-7	CASIFHREQGAHEQYF	TGTGCTAGCATCTTTCACCGGGAACAGGGGGCTCACGAGCAGTACTTC
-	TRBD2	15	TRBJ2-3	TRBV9	CASSVGISGADTQYF	TGTGCCAGCAGCGTAGGAATTAGCGGGGCAGATACGCAGTATTTT
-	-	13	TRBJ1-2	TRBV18	CASSPDGGDGYTF	TGTGCCAGCTCACCCGACGGGGGTGATGGCTACACCTTC